These T cell receptor beta chains were read from a single sample in a study of blood T cell repertoires in COVID-19. Sequenced by immunoSEQ multiplex PCR; TCRdb stores in-frame clones only, minus some. The table includes over 100,000 clones, about 82% detected once. The source material was peripheral blood. The receptors stem from a man aged 60-69 years with active or convalescent COVID-19. CDR3s include the opening cysteine and the closing phenylalanine or tryptophan. The D gene is left open where the match is weak. Expanded clones get a size class; other rows say once, few or many, or leave the size out.

CDR3 DNA,CDR3 protein,clone size,V gene,J gene,D gene
TGTGCCAGCAGCCTTCACAGCGGGAGTGGCACAGATACGCAGTATTTT,CASSLHSGSGTDTQYF,.,TRBV7-3,TRBJ2-3,TRBD2
TGTGCCAGCAGATGGACAGGGGAGGGTGAAAAACTGTTTTTT,CASRWTGEGEKLFF,.,TRBV6-6,TRBJ1-4,TRBD1
TGTGCCATTAGAGGGCGGGAGACCATCTACGAGCAGTACTTC,CAIRGRETIYEQYF,few,TRBV10-3,TRBJ2-7,TRBD2
TGTGCCAGCAGCCTGAACAGGGGGCAGGGTGAAGCTTTCTTT,CASSLNRGQGEAFF,.,TRBV11-1,TRBJ1-1,TRBD1
TGTGCCAGTAGTCCTCAGAGGGCCCAGAACATTCAGTACTTC,CASSPQRAQNIQYF,.,TRBV19,TRBJ2-4,.
TGTGCCAGCAGCCTCCTGGGACAGGGTGGAGGCACAGATACGCAGTATTTT,CASSLLGQGGGTDTQYF,.,TRBV5-6,TRBJ2-3,TRBD1
TGTGCCAGCAGGGTGAGCCAAGAGACCCAGTACTTC,CASRVSQETQYF,.,TRBV7-9,TRBJ2-5,.
TGTGCCAGCAGCGAGACTAGCGGGAGTACCCCTAGCACAGATACGCAGTATTTT,CASSETSGSTPSTDTQYF,.,TRBV9,TRBJ2-3,TRBD2
TGTGCCAGCAGCCCTAACCTAGCGGTACGGGATACGCAGTATTTT,CASSPNLAVRDTQYF,.,TRBV7-2,TRBJ2-3,TRBD2
TGTGCCCCACACATCCGGCAGCGCTATGGCTACACCTTC,CAPHIRQRYGYTF,few,TRBV19,TRBJ1-2,.
TGTGCCAGCAGCCAAGAGACAGGGTTCAATGAGCAGTTCTTC,CASSQETGFNEQFF,.,TRBV14,TRBJ2-1,TRBD1
TGCAGCGTTGCCCCGGGGGCCTACGAGCAGTACTTC,CSVAPGAYEQYF,.,TRBV29-1,TRBJ2-7,.
TGTGCCAGCAGCCGAATTGAACAGGGCGTCTATGGCTACACCTTC,CASSRIEQGVYGYTF,few,TRBV5-4,TRBJ1-2,.
TGCAGCGTTGTCGGACTTCCCGACTCCTACGAGCAGTACTTC,CSVVGLPDSYEQYF,.,TRBV29-1,TRBJ2-7,.
TGCAGCGTCCAGGGGGCGGCCACTGAAGCTTTCTTT,CSVQGAATEAFF,.,TRBV29-1,TRBJ1-1,TRBD1
TGTGCCAGCAGCCCGAGATACAGGGGCTCCTACAATGAGCAGTTCTTC,CASSPRYRGSYNEQFF,.,TRBV28,TRBJ2-1,TRBD1
TGTGCCAGCAGCATCGTGACAGGGAACCACGAGCAGTACTTC,CASSIVTGNHEQYF,once,TRBV21-1,TRBJ2-7,.
TGTGCCAGCAGCCTCGGGACAGCCTTAACGGGGACTGAAGCTTTCTTT,CASSLGTALTGTEAFF,.,TRBV9,TRBJ1-1,TRBD1
TGTGCCAGCAGCTTATGGTCCAGCGGGGCGGGAGATACGCAGTATTTT,CASSLWSSGAGDTQYF,.,TRBV7-2,TRBJ2-3,TRBD2
TGCAGTGCTAGTAGGGAGAGCTCCTATAATTCACCCCTCCACTTT,CSASRESSYNSPLHF,.,TRBV20-1,TRBJ1-6,.
TGTGCCAGCAGCCAAGATGGGCGACCGCTGAACACCGGGGAGCTGTTTTTT,CASSQDGRPLNTGELFF,.,TRBV4-2,TRBJ2-2,.
TGTGCCAGCAGCTCTCCCCTTTACACTGAAGCTTTCTTT,CASSSPLYTEAFF,.,TRBV6-5,TRBJ1-1,.
TGTGCCAGCAGCAAGAGGACAGGGGGCACCGGGGAGCTGTTTTTT,CASSKRTGGTGELFF,.,TRBV9,TRBJ2-2,TRBD1
TGTGCCAGCAGTTCGGGCCGGGGAGAGGAGACCCAGTACTTC,CASSSGRGEETQYF,once,TRBV28,TRBJ2-5,.
TGTGCCAGCAGCCACCTTAGGGCGGGCGAGCAGTACTTC,CASSHLRAGEQYF,.,TRBV4-2,TRBJ2-7,.
TGTGCCAGCAGCTTAGGGAGAGGCGATGAGCAGTTCTTC,CASSLGRGDEQFF,.,TRBV5-6,TRBJ2-1,.
TGTGCCATCAGTGAGTCCGACCGGACAGGGGACGAAAAACTGTTTTTT,CAISESDRTGDEKLFF,few,TRBV10-3,TRBJ1-4,TRBD1
TGTGCCAGCAGTGAATATACGGCCAGGGGGTCTGGGGCCAACGTCCTGACTTTC,CASSEYTARGSGANVLTF,.,TRBV25-1,TRBJ2-6,TRBD1
TGCGCCAGCAGCACTGGACAGGGCTATGGCTACACCTTC,CASSTGQGYGYTF,.,TRBV5-1,TRBJ1-2,TRBD1
TGCGCCAGCAGCCAAGCAGGGGTTTATCAGCCCCAGCATTTT,CASSQAGVYQPQHF,.,TRBV4-1,TRBJ1-5,.
TGCGCCAGCACGCATTCCGGCGGGGGGCCTAACTATGGCTACACCTTC,CASTHSGGGPNYGYTF,.,TRBV5-1,TRBJ1-2,.
TGTGCCAGCAGTGAATCCACTAGCGTCTACAATGAGCAGTTCTTC,CASSESTSVYNEQFF,.,TRBV25-1,TRBJ2-1,TRBD2
TGTGCCAGCAGCGTAGCCGGACTAGCGGGAGTAGTTGCGCGAACAGATACGCAGTATTTT,CASSVAGLAGVVARTDTQYF,once,TRBV9,TRBJ2-3,TRBD2
TGTGCCAGCAGCTTCGGAGACAGGGATTCACCCCTCCACTTT,CASSFGDRDSPLHF,.,TRBV13,TRBJ1-6,TRBD1
TGCGCCAGCAGCTGGACGGACAGGGACAATACTGGGGGGCAGTATTTT,CASSWTDRDNTGGQYF,.,TRBV5-1,TRBJ2-3,TRBD1
TGTGCCAGCAGCCGGGACATTCCGGGCAATCAGCCCCAGCATTTT,CASSRDIPGNQPQHF,.,TRBV7-9,TRBJ1-5,.